This entry lists 7 T cell receptor beta chains sequenced from one sample in a study of technical replicates of blood from a few donors. Some clones are missing from TCRdb's copy, which holds only in-frame ones; the method was immunoSEQ multiplex PCR. The table includes around 85,000 clones, roughly 94% detected once. The sequencing sample was made of T cells isolated from PBMCs. These receptors all stem from a human donor in good health.

This sequence joins TRBV28 and TRBJ2-7; a possible D gene is TRBD1 (6 bases). This CDR3 comprises 13 residues. Germline CDR1 reads MDHEN; CDR2 reads SYDVKM. V shed 3 bases and J shed 4 bases, with 10 bases lying between them. CDR3 in DNA: TGTGCCAGCAGTTTCACGGACAGTTACGAGCAGTACTTC. It encodes CASSFTDSYEQYF.

The V call is TRBV28, the J call TRBJ2-1; 14 bases are a match to TRBD2. CDR1 and CDR2 (germline): MDHEN, SYDVKM. V lost 6 bases and J lost 5; bases outside the gene matches: 3. This CDR3 is built from 15 residues. The DNA for the CDR3 is TGTGCCAGCAGCCAGACTAGCGGGAGGGACAATGAGCAGTTCTTC. This translates into CASSQTSGRDNEQFF.

V gene TRBV5-1 combines with J gene TRBJ1-4; D gene uncertain. Germline lookup yields CDR1 SGHRS and CDR2 YFSETQ. CDR3 length equals 14 residues. The ends were cut back, 2 bases at V and 8 bases at J, with 13 bases in the middle. Here the CDR3 DNA reads TGCGCCAGCAGCTTTTCCTGGACGGGAGAAAAACTGTTTTTT. This codes for CASSFSWTGEKLFF.

The chain carries TRBV4-1 and TRBJ2-1, with 14 bases that match TRBD2. J lost 8 bases, V lost 2 bases, and 14 bases had no gene match. The CDR3 sequence is 19 residues long. Looked up from germline, CDR1 is MGHRA and CDR2 is YSYEKL. DNA for the CDR3: TGCGCCAGCAGCCAACTCCCGGGACTAGCGGGAGCCCGAGGGGATGAGCAGTTCTTC. It specifies CASSQLPGLAGARGDEQFF.

The chain joins TRBV19 to TRBJ1-2; TRBD1 matches at 8 bases. The ends lost 7 bases at V and 5 bases at J; junction bases unmatched: 9. From germline, CDR1 is LNHDA and CDR2 SQIVND (reference sequence). The CDR3 extends over 14 amino acids. The CDR3 loop is CASTPTQGAYGYTF. CDR3 sequence (DNA): TGTGCCAGTACCCCCACCCAGGGGGCGTATGGCTACACCTTC.

The rearrangement uses TRBV5-1 and TRBJ1-6; D not certain. Deletions cut 5 bases from V and 7 bases from J, with 7 bases between. Germline V gene sequence: CDR1 SGHRS, CDR2 YFSETQ. The CDR3 length is 12 residues. CDR3 region: CASRTENSPLHF. The CDR3 DNA reads as TGCGCCAGCAGAACAGAAAATTCACCCCTCCACTTT.

The chain recombines TRBV11-1 with TRBJ2-3; TRBD2 is a possible D gene (5 bases). Germline CDR1 SGHAT, CDR2 FQDESV (reference sequence). V lost 1 base, J lost 2 bases, and 10 bases lay in between. The CDR3 is 15 amino acids. The CDR3 here is CASSLEYGLTDTQYF. In DNA form, the CDR3 reads TGTGCCAGCAGCTTAGAGTACGGACTCACAGATACGCAGTATTTT.